A selection of T cell receptor beta chains follows, all from one sample in a study of blood T cells in healthy people across ages. One entry per CDR3 protein results from TCRdb running MiXCR on the 5' RACE reads. The sample includes approximately 1,000,000 distinct CDR3 sequences, around 43% of them seen just once. The specimen sequenced was blood. The source is a woman aged 55-69 years in good health. Each CDR3 is given with its conserved first and last residue. The D gene is left open where the match is weak. Size is omitted from some rows. Given values are once, few, many or a class for expanded clones.

j_gene,v_gene,abundance,len,d_gene,CDR3nt,CDR3aa
TRBJ2-7,TRBV20-1,once,13,NA,TGCAGTGCTAGAAACAGACCCTCCCACGAGCAGTACTTC,CSARNRPSHEQYF
TRBJ2-7,TRBV20-1,few,14,TRBD2,TGCAGTGCTACCGTCTCGGGAGGCCCCTACGAGCAGTACTTC,CSATVSGGPYEQYF
TRBJ1-5,TRBV3-1,once,15,NA,TGTGCCAGCAGCCAAGACGCCAGCGCCAATCAGCCCCAGCATTTT,CASSQDASANQPQHF
TRBJ1-6,TRBV12-3/TRBV12-4,few,14,NA,TGTGCCAGCAGTTTTCGACGGGCTAATTCACCCCTCCACTTT,CASSFRRANSPLHF
TRBJ2-1,TRBV20-1,few,12,TRBD2,TGCAGTCGAGCGGGGCCCCGCGCGGAGCAGTTCTTC,CSRAGPRAEQFF
TRBJ2-2,TRBV29-1,NA,14,NA,TGCAGCGCCCAGGGACGGGCGAACACCGGGGAGCTGTTTTTT,CSAQGRANTGELFF
TRBJ1-4,TRBV6-5,NA,13,NA,TGTGCCAGCAGTGTTGGACCGGATGAAAAACTGTTTTTT,CASSVGPDEKLFF
TRBJ1-1,TRBV20-1,NA,15,TRBD1,TGCAGTGCTAGAGAGGACAGGGACAGGGGGACTGAAGCTTTCTTT,CSAREDRDRGTEAFF
TRBJ2-3,TRBV10-3,NA,16,TRBD2,TGTGCCATCAGTAAGGGACTAGCGGGAGTAGCAGATACGCAGTATTTT,CAISKGLAGVADTQYF
TRBJ2-7,TRBV3-1,NA,15,TRBD1,TGTGCCAGCAGCCGAGGGACAGATCCCTCCTACGAGCAGTACTTC,CASSRGTDPSYEQYF
TRBJ1-2,TRBV27,NA,13,NA,TGTGCCAGCATGGATAGCAGGCGAAGGGGCTACACCTTC,CASMDSRRRGYTF
TRBJ2-1,TRBV7-3,once,17,TRBD1,TGTGCCAGCAGCCCCGGGACAGGTGAGGGGGTATACAATGAGCAGTTCTTC,CASSPGTGEGVYNEQFF
TRBJ1-4,TRBV6-2/TRBV6-3,few,16,TRBD1,TGTGCCAGCAGGAACAACAGGGGATACTCTAATGACGAACTGTTTTTT,CASRNNRGYSNDELFF
TRBJ2-7,TRBV28,NA,16,TRBD2,TGTGCCAGCAGTTCCATAGCGGGAGGGAGCTCCTACGAGCAGTACTTC,CASSSIAGGSSYEQYF
TRBJ2-3,TRBV28,NA,16,TRBD2,TGTGCCAGCAGTACACCGAGCGGGATCAGCACAGATACGCAGTATTTT,CASSTPSGISTDTQYF
TRBJ2-7,TRBV7-9,NA,13,NA,TGTGCCAGCAGCTCACTTGTCCCCTACGAGCAGTACTTC,CASSSLVPYEQYF
TRBJ2-3,TRBV12-3/TRBV12-4,NA,13,NA,TGTGCCAGCATGTTAGGGACCACAGATACGCAGTATTTT,CASMLGTTDTQYF
TRBJ2-5,TRBV7-8,few,12,NA,TGTGCCAGCAGAATCGGGTCGGAGACCCAGTACTTC,CASRIGSETQYF
TRBJ2-1,TRBV20-1,few,16,NA,TGCAGCCGCACCGGGAACAGGGTGGGTCCATTCAATGAGCAGTTCTTC,CSRTGNRVGPFNEQFF
TRBJ2-5,TRBV2,NA,16,TRBD2,TGTGCCAGCAGTGGGGGATTAGCGGGAGTACAAGAGACCCAGTACTTC,CASSGGLAGVQETQYF
TRBJ2-5,TRBV7-8,NA,16,TRBD1,TGTGCCAGCAGCTTAGAGGGGGCCTCCCGACGGGGGACCCAGTACTTC,CASSLEGASRRGTQYF
TRBJ2-1,TRBV7-8,many,17,TRBD1,TGTGCCAGCAGCCCTACTCCCCGGCAGGGGGTAGTGAGTGAGCAGTTCTTC,CASSPTPRQGVVSEQFF